What follows are 2 T cell receptor beta chains derived from one specimen sequenced in a study of post-analysis software for immune sequencing data. Unique molecular identifiers were carried by the TCR beta cDNA libraries. In TCRdb, the PCR reads were re-called with MiXCR into one record per CDR3 protein. This sample has more than 500,000 distinct CDR3 sequences, with around a third found just once. Study observations and caveats: Elevated frequency relative to controls characterized a handful of TRBV segments in patients, TRBV5-6, TRBV5-1 and TRBV20-1 among them.

No cognate antigen is known for these TCRs. The sample taken for sequencing was blood. All receptors come from a girl aged 2 to 17 with multiple sclerosis.

The genes are TRBV20-1 and TRBJ2-1, with TRBD2 matching over 8 bases. In germline, CDR1 is DFQATT, CDR2 SNEGSKA (reference sequence). There are 12 residues in the CDR3. V was clipped by 7 bases and J by 6 bases; unmatched bases: 5. CDR3 bases: TGCAGTGTGGGACTAGTCGGCAATGAGCAGTTCTTC. It specifies CSVGLVGNEQFF.

This clonotype came up many times. The J gene is TRBJ1-2, the V gene TRBV5-1, with a tentative D call TRBD1 (5 bases). CDR1 and CDR2 from the germline V gene are SGHRS and YFSETQ. The CDR3 is 14 amino acids. Deletions cut 4 bases from V and 6 bases from J, with 16 bases between. For the CDR3, the DNA is TGCGCCAGCAGCCCGGGAAGGGGCCCGGATGGCTACACCTTC. It translates to CASSPGRGPDGYTF.